This T cell receptor (beta chain) was sequenced for a study of T cells in Graves' hyperthyroidism and ophthalmopathy. Exclusion followed for patients with uncontrolled infection, other autoimmune disease, pregnancy or lactation. Each diagnosis drew on symptoms, thyroxine, TRAb, thyroid ultrasound and orbital computed tomography findings. In germline, CDR1 is SGHVS, CDR2 FQNEAQ. V lost 2 bases and J 5 bases, leaving 7 bases between the germline ends. CDR3 length: 13 amino acids. Amplification of TCR beta CDR3 regions used RNA as the template. The HTBI primer set served for first-round RT-PCR of the TCR CDR3. Via MiXCR, TCRdb re-called the multiplex PCR reads, giving one row per CDR3 protein. The sample has more than 550,000 distinct CDR3 sequences, about 45% seen once; the top ten hold 6.5% to 9%. This clonotype was counted many times. Antigen specificity is unknown. Overall study findings and caveats: A 13 V-J model separated ophthalmopathy from stable hyperthyroidism.

Sample: peripheral blood or thyroid tissue (not recorded which). The chain combines TRBV7-8 with TRBJ1-3, with D unresolved. This TCR derives from an adult man with Graves' disease, either hyperthyroidism or ophthalmopathy (not recorded which). The CDR3 reads CASSLLSRNTIYF. The CDR3, as DNA: TGTGCCAGCAGCTTACTGTCGCGAAACACCATATATTTT.